The clone carrying this T cell receptor beta chain has a handful of counts. Its antigen is not identified. Treatment of the sample: approximately nine-day PBMC culture with coronavirus spike peptide pools or control peptides (ViraFEST assay). Culture conditions combined more than 1.5 million PBMCs per well with about 9.2 IU/ml IL-2 and 7.5 to 10 ug/ml peptide pools. The data stem from a study of vaccination and CD4 T cells after COVID-19. In the study overall: Investigators drew the post-COVID samples a median approximately 92 days after diagnosis, with a range of 35 to 161. The study's findings and limits: Median SARS-CoV-2-reactive clonotypes rose from around 20 to 38, not significantly. Relatively few convalescent patients were studied; early post-infection timepoints were not included.

The CDR3 loop spans 14 amino acids. Trimming at V came to 4 bases and at J to 5 bases, leaving 5 bases not matched to a gene. Germline assignment: CDR1 SNHLY and CDR2 FYNNEI. The Oncomine TCR Beta short-read assay sequenced DNA from cultured CD4+ T cells. TCRdb re-called the PCR reads with MiXCR, one entry per CDR3 protein. Of over 5,500 distinct CDR3 sequences listed, roughly 55% are singletons. This TCR was sampled from a human donor who had recovered from COVID-19. The sample comprised CD4+ T cells from blood, cultured in vitro. This chain links TRBV2 with TRBJ2-5, with 9 bases identical to TRBD1. Written as DNA, the CDR3 is TGTGCCAGCAGTGCCCGACAGGGGGGGGAGACCCAGTACTTC. This translates into CASSARQGGETQYF.